This T cell receptor beta chain was observed in a study of shared clonotypes between healthy human individuals. As for the study in general: Sampling drew on donors who were a couple of women and three men aged 18 to 49. Plates per donor: three CD4 naive, three CD4 memory, two CD8 naive, one CD8 memory.

Trimming shortened V by 7 bases and J by 4 bases, and 22 bases separated the two germline ends. This CDR3 comprises 16 residues. Germline CDR1 is LNHDA and CDR2 is SQIVND (reference sequence). Clones were sequenced by immunoSEQ multiplex PCR, and TCRdb holds only the in-frame ones, with some missing. The sample shows a few hundred thousand clones, roughly 96% of them seen only once. This receptor was identified in a man aged 30 to 45 in good health. The sequencing sample was made of memory CD8+ T cells sorted from blood. Subset given: CD45RO+ cells pooled with CCR7-negative TemRA cells. This sequence joins TRBV19 and TRBJ1-2, with D possibly being TRBD1 (5 bases). The CDR3 loop is CASTPRDLRSSYGYTF. Here the CDR3 DNA reads TGTGCCAGTACCCCAAGGGACCTTCGGTCGAGCTATGGCTACACCTTC.